These 21 T cell receptor beta chains were all obtained from the same sample, sequenced in a study of neoadjuvant anti-PD-1 for oral cavity cancer. Only in-frame clones appear in the TCRdb table, and some are missing; sequencing was by immunoSEQ multiplex PCR. This table holds around 13,000 clones, less than 70% found once. Material: PBMCs, obtained before nivolumab (anti-PD-1) treatment. The receptors shown here come from a person between 35 and 79 years old with oral cavity squamous cell carcinoma.

The chain couples TRBV7-2 to TRBJ2-7, with 8 nucleotides matching TRBD2. The CDR3 consists of 16 residues. The germline V gene has CDR1 SGHTA and CDR2 FQGNSA. The trim removed 1 base at V and 0 bases at J, leaving 5 bases unmatched. CDR3 protein: CASSLGAGGRSYEQYF. In nucleotides, the CDR3 is TGTGCCAGCAGCTTAGGGGCGGGGGGACGCTCCTACGAGCAGTACTTC.

This clone occurred a few times. This chain uses TRBV6-1 with TRBJ2-2; D is perhaps TRBD1 or TRBD2 (5 bases each). Germline V gene data show CDR1 as MNHNS and CDR2 as SASEGT. V shed 5 bases and J shed 6 bases, with 13 bases lying between them. There are 14 residues in the CDR3. CDR3 nucleotides: TGTGCCAGCAGTATCCGCCGGGGCTCCGGGGAGCTGTTTTTT. Translation gives CASSIRRGSGELFF.

The chain has TRBV14 and TRBJ2-7; TRBD1 aligns across 10 bases. The trim removed 1 base at V and 6 bases at J, leaving 3 bases unmatched. Germline V gives CDR1 SGHDN, CDR2 FVKESK. This CDR3 has 14 amino acids. The CDR3 coding sequence is TGTGCCAGCAGCCAAGCCGGGACAGGGGCCGAGCAGTACTTC. This translates into CASSQAGTGAEQYF. The full variable domain, completed using reference TRBV14 and TRBJ2-7, is EAGVTQFPSHSVIEKGQTVTLRCDPISGHDNLYWYRRVMGKEIKFLLHFVKESKQDESGMPNNRFLAERTGGTYSTLKVQPAELEDSGVYFCASSQAGTGAEQYFGPGTRLTVT.

The chain employs TRBV7-8 and TRBJ1-3, with unresolved D. V lost 1 base to trimming and J lost 2 bases, with 12 bases between them. Germline lookup yields CDR1 SGHVS and CDR2 FQNEAQ. The CDR3 length is 16 residues. In DNA, the CDR3 is TGTGCCAGCAGCTTAGGACCAAGGGTGGCTGGAAACACCATATATTTT. This gives the protein CASSLGPRVAGNTIYF. Supplemented by reference TRBV7-8 and TRBJ1-3, the full variable domain reads GAGVSQSPRYKVAKRGQDVALRCDPISGHVSLFWYQQALGQGPEFLTYFQNEAQLDKSGLPSDRFFAERPEGSVSTLKIQRTQQEDSAVYLCASSLGPRVAGNTIYFGEGSWLTVV.

The genes are TRBV11-2 and TRBJ2-7; tentatively, D is TRBD1 (6 bases). The CDR3 sequence is 15 residues long. Trimming took off 2 bases at V and 0 bases at J, with 11 bases between the two ends. Germline V gene data show CDR1 as SGHAT and CDR2 as FQNNGV. The CDR3, as DNA: TGTGCCAGCAGCTTAAGGACAGTCAGCTCCTACGAGCAGTACTTC. This encodes CASSLRTVSSYEQYF.

The chain carries TRBV6-1 and TRBJ1-2; D might be TRBD1 (5 bases). CDR3 length: 13 amino acids. Trimming pared 11 bases from V and 5 bases from J, leaving 18 bases between. CDR1 MNHNS and CDR2 SASEGT come from the germline V gene. The CDR3: CAAPMGVGYGYTF. The DNA of the CDR3 is TGTGCCGCGCCTATGGGGGTGGGTTATGGCTACACCTTC.

The V call is TRBV6-1, the J call TRBJ1-6, with TRBD1 as a possible D gene (6 bases). Germline CDR1 MNHNS, CDR2 SASEGT. The CDR3 loop spans 16 amino acids. V was clipped by 1 base and J by 8 bases, with 15 bases between them. Here the CDR3 reads CASSEVGGGAHSPLHF. The CDR3 nucleotides read TGTGCCAGCAGTGAAGTAGGGGGGGGCGCGCATTCACCCCTCCACTTT.

This chain links TRBV29-1 with TRBJ1-2; 8 bases are shared with TRBD1. CDR1 is SQVTM, CDR2 ANQGSEA, per germline. V lost 1 base and J lost 7; bases outside the gene matches: 5. The CDR3 is 13 residues long. The chain's CDR3 is CSVEGGQGSGYTF. CDR3 in DNA: TGCAGCGTTGAAGGAGGACAGGGAAGTGGCTACACCTTC.

This clone came up a few times. J is TRBJ2-7 and V is TRBV9; tentatively, D is TRBD1 or TRBD2 (5 bases each). CDR3 length: 16 amino acids. Germline CDR1 reads SGDLS; CDR2 reads YYNGEE. Trimming shortened V by 2 bases and J by 4 bases, and 19 bases separated the two germline ends. CDR3 protein: CASSVGPGGSLYEQYF. Written as DNA, the CDR3 is TGTGCCAGCAGCGTGGGGCCAGGTGGGAGTTTATACGAGCAGTACTTC.

The chain links TRBV4-1 to TRBJ2-1; a weak D match, TRBD1 (5 bases). CDR3 length: 16 amino acids. V was cut by 0 bases and J by 7 bases, with 16 bases left in between. Germline V lookup: CDR1 MGHRA, CDR2 YSYEKL. CDR3 sequence (DNA): TGCGCCAGCAGCCAAGATCCCCAGGGCGCCCAGAATGAGCAGTTCTTC. Translating gives CASSQDPQGAQNEQFF.

This chain connects TRBV5-6 to TRBJ1-2; D ambiguous. The CDR3 consists of 11 residues. CDR1 and CDR2 from the germline V gene are SGHDT and YYEEEE. With 5 bases removed from V and 2 bases from J, the gap between germline ends came to 4 bases. The CDR3 here is CASSRNYGYTF. The DNA for the CDR3 is TGTGCCAGCAGTCGAAACTATGGCTACACCTTC.

The gene calls are TRBV28 and TRBJ2-7, with a possible D match to TRBD1 (6 bases). The CDR3 runs to 14 residues. Germline-derived CDR1 and CDR2 are MDHEN and SYDVKM. V was cut by 10 bases and J by 4 bases, with 20 bases left in between. As DNA, the CDR3 is TGTGCCACCCTTCCCGGGACAACTAATTACGAGCAGTACTTC. Its translation is CATLPGTTNYEQYF. Drawing the rest from reference TRBV28 and TRBJ2-7, the complete variable domain is DVKVTQSSRYLVKRTGEKVFLECVQDMDHENMFWYRQDPGLGLRLIYFSYDVKMKEKGDIPEGYSVSREKKERFSLILESASTNQTSMYLCATLPGTTNYEQYFGPGTRLTVT.

The chain combines TRBV2 with TRBJ1-5; 9 bases line up with TRBD1. Unmatched junction bases numbered 6, after V lost 8 bases and J lost 4 bases. This CDR3 has 14 amino acids. From germline, CDR1 is SNHLY and CDR2 FYNNEI. The CDR3 region has the DNA TGTGCCAGCGACGGACAGGGGAGGAATCAGCCCCAGCATTTT. It encodes CASDGQGRNQPQHF. Based on the CDR3 plus reference TRBV2 and TRBJ1-5, the full variable domain is EPEVTQTPSHQVTQMGQEVILRCVPISNHLYFYWYRQILGQKVEFLVSFYNNEISEKSEIFDDQFSVERPDGSNFTLKIRSTKLEDSAMYFCASDGQGRNQPQHFGDGTRLSIL.

The chain couples TRBV25-1 to TRBJ2-1, with TRBD2 matching 10 bases. The germline gives CDR1 MGHDK, CDR2 SYGVNS. This CDR3 comprises 17 residues. V was pared by 0 bases and J by 4 bases, with 6 bases of the junction left unmatched. The CDR3: CASSEYSSGSYYNEQFF. CDR3 DNA sequence: TGTGCCAGCAGTGAATATTCTAGCGGGAGTTATTACAATGAGCAGTTCTTC. Drawing the rest from reference TRBV25-1 and TRBJ2-1, the complete variable domain is EADIYQTPRYLVIGTGKKITLECSQTMGHDKMYWYQQDPGMELHLIHYSYGVNSTEKGDLSSESTVSRIRTEHFPLTLESARPSHTSQYLCASSEYSSGSYYNEQFFGPGTRLTVL.

The CDR3 DNA sequence: TGCGCCAGCAGCTTGGAGGCGAATCTTAATTCACCCCTCCACTTT. It yields the protein CASSLEANLNSPLHF. V and J are TRBV5-1 and TRBJ1-6; D gene ambiguous. The germline gives CDR1 SGHRS, CDR2 YFSETQ. CDR3 size: 15 residues. The V gene lost 0 bases and the J gene lost 6 bases, with 10 bases spanning the gap.

This clone occurred once. The chain has TRBV5-4 and TRBJ2-2; 8 nucleotides agree with TRBD2. This CDR3 has 16 residues. Germline CDR1 is SGHNT and CDR2 is YYREEE (reference sequence). Trimming at V came to 4 bases and at J to 4 bases, leaving 9 bases not matched to a gene. The CDR3 coding sequence is TGTGCCAGCAGCACCGTTCCAGGGACTAGCACCGGGGAGCTGTTTTTT. Amino acid sequence: CASSTVPGTSTGELFF.

This clone occurred a few times. In DNA form, the CDR3 reads TGCGCCAGCATGCCCTCGCCGGGATATGGCTACACCTTC. Amino acids: CASMPSPGYGYTF. The chain uses TRBV5-1 and TRBJ1-2, with D hard to call. The germline CDR1 and CDR2 sequences are SGHRS and YFSETQ. The V end was cut by 6 bases, the J end by 5 bases, with 14 bases between. The length of the CDR3 is 13 residues.

The genes are TRBV6-1 and TRBJ1-1; 7 nucleotides match TRBD1. This CDR3 has 13 residues. The germline V gene encodes CDR1 MNHNS and CDR2 SASEGT. V gave up 4 bases and J gave up 6 bases; unmatched junction bases: 5. The CDR3 DNA follows: TGTGCCAGCAGTGGACTGACAGGGTCTGAAGCTTTCTTT. Its protein is CASSGLTGSEAFF.

V gene TRBV5-5 combines with J gene TRBJ2-2, with 12 bases matching TRBD1. Germline V gene lookup returns CDR1 SGHKS and CDR2 YYEKEE (reference sequence). The CDR3 covers 17 residues. V lost 3 bases to trimming and J lost 5 bases; unmatched junction nucleotides: 8. In nucleotides, the CDR3 is TGTGCCAGCAGCTCACAACCGGGACAGGGGGCGACCGGGGAGCTGTTTTTT. The encoded protein is CASSSQPGQGATGELFF.

The CDR3 loop reads CASSISGRGPREQFF. The CDR3 DNA follows: TGTGCCAGCAGTATTAGCGGGAGAGGGCCGAGGGAGCAGTTCTTC. The chain combines TRBV9 with TRBJ2-1; 9 bases are a match to TRBD2. This CDR3 spans 15 amino acids. With V trimmed by 5 bases and J by 10 bases, 13 bases remained unmatched. The V gene's germline CDR1 is SGDLS and CDR2 YYNGEE.

The V and J genes are TRBV7-8 and TRBJ1-2; TRBD1 aligns across 7 bases. This CDR3 is 15 amino acids long. Germline V CDR1 and CDR2: SGHVS, FQNEAQ. Trimming removed 1 base from V and 8 bases from J; junction bases left unmatched: 10. The CDR3 region is CASSLGTGAPEGYTF. DNA for the CDR3: TGTGCCAGCAGCTTAGGAACAGGGGCGCCGGAGGGCTACACCTTC.